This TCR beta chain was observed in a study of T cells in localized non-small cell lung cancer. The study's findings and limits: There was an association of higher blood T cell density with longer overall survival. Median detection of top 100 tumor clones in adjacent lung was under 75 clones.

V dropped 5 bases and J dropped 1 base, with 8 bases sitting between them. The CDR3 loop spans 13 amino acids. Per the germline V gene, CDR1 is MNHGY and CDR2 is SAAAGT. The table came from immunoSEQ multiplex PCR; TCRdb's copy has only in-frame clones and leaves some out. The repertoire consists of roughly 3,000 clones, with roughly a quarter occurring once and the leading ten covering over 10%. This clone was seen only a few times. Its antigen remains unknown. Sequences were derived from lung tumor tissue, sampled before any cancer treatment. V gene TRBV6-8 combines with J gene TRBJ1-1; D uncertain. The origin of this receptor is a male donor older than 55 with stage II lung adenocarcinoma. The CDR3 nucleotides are TGTGCCAGCAGTAAGAAGTCGAACACTGAAGCTTTCTTT. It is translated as CASSKKSNTEAFF.